This is a list of T cell receptor beta chains from one sample in a study of T cell responses to AZD1222 COVID-19 vaccine. Sequencing was performed with immunoSEQ multiplex PCR; in TCRdb, only in-frame clones are kept and a portion is missing. The table shows some 150,000 clones, with about nine tenths occurring only once. The sample was peripheral blood, taken on day 0 of AZD1222 vaccination. The receptors come from an adult in good health. Both conserved end residues are part of each CDR3.

>TRBJ1-1|TRBV3-1/TRBV3-2
CASSHRGTEAFF
>TRBJ2-7|TRBV7-9
CASSGTGVVGGSYEQYF
>TRBJ1-5|TRBV28
CASSLFGQPQHF
>TRBJ2-5|TRBV4-1
CASSQESSGGLETQYF
>TRBJ1-1|TRBV10-3
CASSTGTFEAFF
>TRBJ1-1|TRBV30
CAWSPWDTEAFF
>TRBJ2-2|TRBV30
CAWSVGQGTVGELFF
>TRBJ2-7|TRBV12-3/TRBV12-4
CASSFGGTYEQYF
>TRBJ1-5|TRBV19
CASSIDDIPDQPQHF
>TRBJ1-1|TRBV12-3/TRBV12-4
CASSGQGWTEAFF
>TRBJ1-2|TRBV14
CASSQADRVWGYTF
>TRBJ2-7|TRBV20-1
CSASFPGTYEQYF